Shown below are 26 T cell receptor beta chains from a single sample sequenced in a study of early T cells in non-severe SARS-CoV-2 infection. TCRdb re-called the 5' RACE reads with MiXCR, one entry per CDR3 protein. The table shows about 77,000 distinct CDR3 sequences, with over 9% occurring only once. Sequences were obtained from whole blood. These receptors were taken from an adult who was a healthcare worker with PCR-confirmed SARS-CoV-2 infection or an uninfected control (not recorded which).

The sample holds many counts of this clonotype. This chain uses TRBV29-1 with TRBJ1-5; D gene uncertain. Germline V CDR1 and CDR2: SQVTM, ANQGSEA. V gave up 8 bases and J gave up 4 bases, with 18 bases separating them. This CDR3 contains 14 residues. The CDR3 coding sequence is TGCAGCCCCTGTACCGCTTTTGGGAATCAGCCCCAGCATTTT. As protein: CSPCTAFGNQPQHF.

This clonotype was picked up many times. J is TRBJ2-1 and V is TRBV7-8; D may be TRBD1 (5 bases). V lost 5 bases to trimming and J lost 5 bases, with 10 bases between them. The CDR3 is made up of 13 amino acids. Germline CDR1 and CDR2: SGHVS and FQNEAQ. CDR3 in amino acids: CASSQNRNNEQFF. Written as DNA, the CDR3 is TGTGCCAGCAGCCAAAACAGGAACAATGAGCAGTTCTTC.

This clonotype was seen a few times. The rearrangement uses TRBV21-1 and TRBJ2-7; the tabulated D call, TRBD1, remains unverified against the DNA. TRBV21-1 is a documented pseudogene. This CDR3 is 15 amino acids long. DNA of the CDR3: TGTGCCAGCAGCAAAGCAGGAGACAGGTTCTACGAGCAGTACTTC. Translated, it gives CASSKAGDRFYEQYF.

At least ten counts were recorded for this clonotype. This rearrangement joins TRBV4-1 to TRBJ2-5, with TRBD1 matching 10 bases. Germline CDR1 reads MGHRA; CDR2 reads YSYEKL. The trim removed 4 bases at V and 5 bases at J, leaving 7 bases unmatched. The CDR3 contains 15 residues. For the CDR3, the DNA is TGCGCCAGCAGCCGCAGACAGGGGGCTGAGGAGACCCAGTACTTC. Translating gives CASSRRQGAEETQYF.

The chain links TRBV6-1 to TRBJ2-3; D call uncertain. Trimming took 8 bases from V and 2 from J, leaving 11 bases between them. The CDR3 extends over 13 amino acids. CDR1 is MNHNS, CDR2 SASEGT, per germline. In nucleotides, the CDR3 is TGTGCCAGCTTAAGACGCTACACAGATACGCAGTATTTT. It specifies CASLRRYTDTQYF.

This clonotype has at least ten counts. V usage is TRBV20-1 and J usage is TRBJ1-5, with D perhaps TRBD1 (5 bases). CDR1 is DFQATT, CDR2 SNEGSKA, per germline (reference sequence). Trimming removed 6 bases at V and 1 base at J, with 10 bases between. The CDR3 length is 13 residues. Here the CDR3 reads CSATRGSNQPQHF. CDR3 bases: TGCAGTGCAACCCGGGGGAGCAATCAGCCCCAGCATTTT.

This clonotype appeared many times. V gene TRBV28 combines with J gene TRBJ2-5; possibly TRBD2 for D (7 bases). Trimming removed 6 bases at V and 2 bases at J, with 19 bases between. CDR1 and CDR2 (germline): MDHEN, SYDVKM. The CDR3 runs 16 residues. CDR3 region: CASRENGGPLQETQYF. The CDR3 nucleotides are TGTGCCAGCAGGGAAAACGGGGGGCCATTACAAGAGACCCAGTACTTC.

The table lists this clonotype with many counts. The J gene is TRBJ1-2, the V gene TRBV28; D call uncertain. The germline V gene encodes CDR1 MDHEN and CDR2 SYDVKM. V was pared by 3 bases and J by 6 bases, with 5 bases between. The CDR3 totals 11 residues. CDR3 sequence (DNA): TGTGCCAGCAGTTTCGAGGATGGCTACACCTTC. It encodes CASSFEDGYTF.

Note on this clonotype: Being one base from a much bigger clone, this may be a read error. The chain employs TRBV3-1 and TRBJ2-2; 10 bases map to TRBD2. CDR1 is LGHDT, CDR2 YNNKEL, per germline (reference sequence). The CDR3 spans 16 residues. The CDR3 protein is CASSRTLAGGHGELIF. In nucleotides, the CDR3 is TGTGCCAGCAGCCGTACCTTAGCGGGAGGACACGGGGAGCTGATTTTT.

The V call is TRBV5-1, the J call TRBJ1-1; D is ambiguous. The germline V gene encodes CDR1 SGHRS and CDR2 YFSETQ. The CDR3 spans 13 residues. Trimming shortened V by 6 bases and J by 1 base, and 10 bases separated the two germline ends. CDR3 coding DNA: TGCGCCAGCAAGGCAGCGCAGAACACTGAAGCTTTCTTT. Its translation is CASKAAQNTEAFF. Using reference TRBV5-1 and TRBJ1-1 for the parts outside the CDR3, the full variable domain is KAGVTQTPRYLIKTRGQQVTLSCSPISGHRSVSWYQQTPGQGLQFLFEYFSETQRNKGNFPGRFSGRQFSNSRSEMNVSTLELGDSALYLCASKAAQNTEAFFGQGTRLTVV.

This clonotype was observed at least ten times. The CDR3 sequence is CASSERGLGRKNEQFF. The DNA for the CDR3 is TGTGCCAGCAGTGAAAGAGGTCTAGGAAGGAAGAATGAGCAGTTCTTC. The genes are TRBV2 and TRBJ2-1, with D hard to call. This CDR3 is 16 amino acids long. The V gene lost 2 bases and the J gene lost 7 bases, with 18 bases spanning the gap. Germline assignment: CDR1 SNHLY and CDR2 FYNNEI.

The CDR3 DNA is TGTGCCAGCAGAGCAGGACTCACTTCGAGCTCCTACAATGAGCAGTTCTTC. Protein product: CASRAGLTSSSYNEQFF. The chain joins TRBV2 to TRBJ2-1; weak D call: TRBD2 (5 bases). Germline V gives CDR1 SNHLY, CDR2 FYNNEI. The CDR3 has 17 amino acids. V lost 6 bases and J 0 bases, leaving 18 bases between the germline ends.

This clonotype was counted between two and nine times. CDR3 sequence (DNA): TGTGCCAGCAGGCAAGGGGGTAGGAAGGCTTTCTTT. Encoded protein: CASRQGGRKAFF. V usage is TRBV21-1 and J usage is TRBJ1-1; the table calls TRBD1, which could not be checked here. TRBV21-1 is a pseudogene segment. This CDR3 comprises 12 residues.

This clonotype was recorded many times. The chain employs TRBV10-3 and TRBJ2-5; TRBD2 matches at 10 bases. V shed 10 bases and J 7 bases; nucleotides not matched to a gene: 9. Germline assignment: CDR1 ENHRY and CDR2 SYGVKD. The CDR3 covers 13 residues. In nucleotides, the CDR3 is TGTGCCACCAGGACTAGCGGTATCGGGACCCAGTACTTC. Its protein is CATRTSGIGTQYF.

As for this clonotype: One base away lies a much larger clone, so this may be a sequencing read error. It is likely a read error, because the conserved phenylalanine at the end of the CDR3 is missing. This chain links TRBV25-1 with TRBJ2-7; 7 bases match TRBD2. The CDR3 is 15 amino acids. Germline-derived CDR1 and CDR2 are MGHDK and SYGVNS. Germline trimming cut 1 base from V and 4 bases from J; bases unmatched to any gene: 7. Here the CDR3 reads CASSESGGRGYEQYS. The CDR3 nucleotides are TGTGCCAGCAGTGAATCAGGCGGGAGAGGGTACGAGCAGTACTCC.

J is TRBJ1-6 and V is TRBV5-1, with D perhaps matching TRBD1 (6 bases). V was shortened by 4 bases and J by 5 bases, with 13 bases between the two germline ends. Germline-derived CDR1 and CDR2 are SGHRS and YFSETQ. This CDR3 region has 15 residues. The CDR3 DNA is TGCGCCAGCAGCGAGTACAGGGTTGATAATTCACCCCTCCACTTT. This encodes CASSEYRVDNSPLHF.

The chain carries TRBV7-6 and TRBJ2-3; 10 nucleotides agree with TRBD2. CDR1 and CDR2 (germline): SGHVS, FNYEAQ. The CDR3 consists of 17 residues. The J segment lost 0 bases and the V segment lost 4 bases, leaving 7 bases of the junction unmatched. The DNA for the CDR3 is TGTGCCAGCAGCTCGTCACTAGCGGGAACTAGCACAGATACGCAGTATTTT. It is translated as CASSSSLAGTSTDTQYF.

This clonotype was counted many times. A much larger clone lies a single base off, so this may be a read error. The V call is TRBV6-1, the J call TRBJ2-5, with 7 nucleotides matching TRBD1. Germline V gene lookup returns CDR1 MNHNS and CDR2 SASEGT. This CDR3 has 16 residues. Unmatched junction bases numbered 8, after V lost 0 bases and J lost 4 bases. The CDR3: CASSEAQGVRGETQYF. The CDR3 DNA reads TGTGCCAGCAGTGAAGCGCAGGGGGTAAGGGGAGAGACCCAGTACTTC.

This clonotype was seen at least ten times. The chain combines TRBV7-9 with TRBJ2-7; D call uncertain. The ends were cut back, 4 bases at V and 2 bases at J, with 3 bases in the middle. CDR1 is SEHNR, CDR2 FQNEAQ, per germline (reference sequence). The CDR3 spans 11 residues. The CDR3 sequence is CASSYAYEQYF. The CDR3 nucleotides are TGTGCCAGCAGCTATGCCTACGAGCAGTACTTC.

This clonotype has a count of ten or more. The chain joins TRBV6-1 to TRBJ2-2, with 8 bases identical to TRBD1. The CDR3 is made up of 13 amino acids. Germline trimming cut 5 bases from V and 6 bases from J; bases unmatched to any gene: 2. CDR1 is MNHNS, CDR2 SASEGT, per germline. The CDR3 is CASSLQGAGELFF. The CDR3 DNA sequence: TGTGCCAGCAGTCTACAGGGGGCCGGGGAGCTGTTTTTT.

This clonotype appeared many times. The chain links TRBV7-8 to TRBJ2-2; D assignment may be TRBD1 or TRBD2 (5 bases each). Trimming cost V 0 bases and J 0 bases, with 11 bases left between them. CDR3 length: 17 amino acids. Germline values: CDR1 SGHVS, CDR2 FQNEAQ. The CDR3 coding sequence is TGTGCCAGCAGCTTAGCGGGGCTAGCCACGAACACCGGGGAGCTGTTTTTT. It codes for CASSLAGLATNTGELFF.

This clonotype was counted a few times. The gene calls are TRBV28 and TRBJ2-1; 9 nucleotides align to TRBD2. CDR3 length: 16 residues. J was trimmed by 7 bases and V by 2 bases; bases with no gene match: 9. The V gene's germline CDR1 is MDHEN and CDR2 SYDVKM. CDR3 loop: CASSLEGLAGINEQFF. The CDR3 coding sequence is TGTGCCAGCAGTTTAGAGGGCCTAGCGGGAATTAATGAGCAGTTCTTC.

V usage is TRBV5-1 and J usage is TRBJ2-1, with D possibly being TRBD1 (6 bases). CDR3 length: 15 residues. Trimming shortened V by 3 bases and J by 3 bases, and 13 bases separated the two germline ends. CDR1 is SGHRS, CDR2 YFSETQ, per germline. The CDR3 DNA reads TGCGCCAGCAGCTCCCAGGGGTCGCTCTACAATGAGCAGTTCTTC. Amino acids: CASSSQGSLYNEQFF.

The chain couples TRBV7-3 to TRBJ2-7; 11 positions agree with TRBD2. CDR3 size: 19 residues. The germline V gene encodes CDR1 SGHTA and CDR2 FQGTGA. After removal of 4 bases from V and 3 bases from J, the junction contained 17 bases not matched to a gene. CDR3 loop: CASSSIPPRGLADLYEQYF. In nucleotides, the CDR3 is TGTGCCAGCAGCTCAATCCCCCCCCGGGGACTAGCGGATCTCTACGAGCAGTACTTC.

Details on this clonotype: Possible read error: a much larger clone is one base away. V is TRBV7-2 and J is TRBJ2-1; a weak D match, TRBD2 (5 bases). The germline V gene has CDR1 SGHTA and CDR2 FQGNSA. The length of the CDR3 is 13 residues. V shed 5 bases and J shed 9 bases, with 14 bases lying between them. The CDR3 nucleotides read TGTGCCAGCAGCCGGAGCGGTACCTTTGAGCAGTTCTTC. This codes for CASSRSGTFEQFF.

Ten or more counts support this clonotype. V gene TRBV5-4 combines with J gene TRBJ2-3; no definite D call. The germline gives CDR1 SGHNT, CDR2 YYREEE (reference sequence). This CDR3 is built from 11 residues. Trimming left V 4 bases short and J 4 bases short, with 4 bases between. CDR3 residues: CASSTADTQYF. CDR3 DNA: TGTGCCAGCAGCACCGCAGATACGCAGTATTTT.